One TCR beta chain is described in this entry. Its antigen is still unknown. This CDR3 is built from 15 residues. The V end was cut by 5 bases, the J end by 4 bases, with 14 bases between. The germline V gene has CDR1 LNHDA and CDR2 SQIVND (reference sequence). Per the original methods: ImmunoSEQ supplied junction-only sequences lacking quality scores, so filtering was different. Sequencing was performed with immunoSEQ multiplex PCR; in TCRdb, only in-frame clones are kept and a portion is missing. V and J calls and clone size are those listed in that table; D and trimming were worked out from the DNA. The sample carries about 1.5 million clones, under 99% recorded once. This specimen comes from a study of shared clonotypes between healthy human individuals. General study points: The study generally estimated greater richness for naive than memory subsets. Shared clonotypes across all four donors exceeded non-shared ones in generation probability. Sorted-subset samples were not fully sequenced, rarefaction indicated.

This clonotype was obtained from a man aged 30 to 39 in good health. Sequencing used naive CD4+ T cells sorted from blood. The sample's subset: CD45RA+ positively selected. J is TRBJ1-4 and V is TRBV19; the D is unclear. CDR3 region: CASSLPGAYNEKLFF. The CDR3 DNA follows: TGTGCCAGTAGTCTGCCGGGAGCCTATAATGAAAAACTGTTTTTT.